This TCR beta chain was captured by sequencing in a study of cytomegalovirus exposure and HLA in healthy donors. Study context: Sequencing of about 179 million T cells in an earlier analysis found 95 million to 120 million unique TCR beta sequences. There were just under 400 genotyped donors. Of these, 81% fell in the genetic ancestry cluster associated with self-reported Caucasian donors. Findings and limits, study-wide: Reportedly, TCR beta sequences accurately predicted HLA-A and HLA-B alleles in most subjects.

The V segment lost 10 bases and the J segment 9 bases; nucleotides outside the gene matches: 12. CDR3 length equals 13 residues. Germline V gives CDR1 LNHDA, CDR2 SQIVND (reference sequence). 60 Vbeta and 13 Jbeta primers were used in PCR. Study processing details: The authors later counted 70 million to 85 million unique TCR beta chains, roughly 10 million of them shared. Measured with immunoSEQ multiplex PCR; TCRdb has only the in-frame clones, and not every one. For V, J and clone size, that table is used; D and trimming come from the DNA. The data show some 88,000 clones, less than 65% seen once. With regard to this clone: The antigen is undetermined.

The sample taken for sequencing was PBMCs. This chain joins TRBV19 and TRBJ1-5, with TRBD1 identical over 7 bases. The receptor's source is a woman aged 25 to 39 in good health and CMV-seronegative. In DNA form, the CDR3 reads TGTGCCACTCTTCCGACAGGGAACATGCCCCAGCATTTT. Translated: CATLPTGNMPQHF.